These 2 T cell receptor beta chains came from one sample sequenced in a study of blood T cell repertoires in COVID-19. Assay used: immunoSEQ multiplex PCR; TCRdb lists only in-frame clones, some missing. The sample shows about 49,000 clones, roughly 82% of them seen only once. The material sequenced was peripheral blood. These receptors were obtained from a woman in her fifties or sixties with acute or convalescent COVID-19.

The rearrangement joins TRBV4-2 to TRBJ2-7; D is perhaps TRBD2 (6 bases). Trimming left V 1 base short and J 0 bases short, with 10 bases between. Germline V gene lookup returns CDR1 LGHNA and CDR2 YNFKEQ. The CDR3 length is 15 residues. The CDR3 loop is CASSQVASASYEQYF. The CDR3 bases are TGTGCCAGCAGCCAAGTGGCTAGCGCCTCCTACGAGCAGTACTTC.

This clone has just one count. V is TRBV7-2 and J is TRBJ2-6; 13 bases are shared with TRBD2. The V gene's germline CDR1 is SGHTA and CDR2 FQGNSA. The length of the CDR3 is 17 residues. The V gene end was trimmed by 6 bases and the J gene end by 1 base; junction bases not matched to a gene: 3. CDR3 in DNA: TGTGCCAGCAGGAGGACTAGCGGGGGTTCTGGGGCCAACGTCCTGACTTTC. It encodes CASRRTSGGSGANVLTF.